This is a list of T cell receptor beta chains from one sample in a study of Ad26.COV2.S vaccination and SARS-CoV-2 variants. Profiled with immunoSEQ multiplex PCR; TCRdb holds only in-frame clones, not every one. The sample has roughly 400,000 clones, 90% seen once; the top ten hold less than 5.5%. This specimen consisted of peripheral blood, obtained in a trial of Ad26.COV2.S vaccine versus placebo. The origin of the receptors is a person aged 18 to 59 who received the Ad26.COV2.S COVID-19 vaccine or a placebo. The CDR3 runs from the conserved cysteine through the conserved F or W. D genes are given only for firm matches. Only part of the rows carry a size: once, few, many, or a class if the clone is expanded.

clone_size,j_call,d_call,v_call,cdr3_aa,cdr3_nt
once,TRBJ2-6,TRBD2,TRBV4-3,CASSQDVAGSGANVLTF,TGCGCCAGCAGCCAAGATGTAGCGGGCTCTGGGGCCAACGTCCTGACTTTC
NA,TRBJ2-5,NA,TRBV9,CASSVRPAGETQYF,TGTGCCAGCAGCGTACGACCCGCGGGGGAGACCCAGTACTTC
NA,TRBJ2-7,NA,TRBV19,CASSLRYREWSYEQYF,TGTGCCAGTAGTCTCAGATACAGGGAGTGGTCCTACGAGCAGTACTTC
NA,TRBJ2-3,NA,TRBV27,CASSSSSDTQYF,TGTGCCAGCAGTTCCTCATCAGATACGCAGTATTTT
NA,TRBJ2-3,NA,TRBV7-8,CASSRGRGSWADTQYF,TGTGCCAGCAGCCGGGGAAGGGGGAGCTGGGCAGATACGCAGTATTTT
NA,TRBJ2-2,NA,TRBV9,CASTKGSGELFF,TGTGCCAGCACGAAGGGTTCCGGGGAGCTGTTTTTT
NA,TRBJ2-3,TRBD1,TRBV29-1,CSVEDRGPTDTQYF,TGCAGCGTAGAGGACAGGGGACCCACAGATACGCAGTATTTT
NA,TRBJ2-7,NA,TRBV6-5,CASTFSRSDEQYF,TGTGCCAGCACCTTCTCAAGGTCCGACGAGCAGTACTTC
NA,TRBJ2-1,NA,TRBV9,CASSGPAGAKRNEQFF,TGTGCCAGCAGCGGACCCGCCGGGGCAAAACGCAATGAGCAGTTCTTC
NA,TRBJ2-2,TRBD1,TRBV5-1,CASSLGQGNTGELFF,TGCGCCAGCAGCTTGGGACAGGGGAACACCGGGGAGCTGTTTTTT
NA,TRBJ1-2,NA,TRBV28,CASSLLSYGYTF,TGTGCCAGCAGTCTTTTAAGCTATGGCTACACCTTC
NA,TRBJ2-1,NA,TRBV6-1,CASSEGLGPNEQFF,TGTGCCAGCAGTGAAGGGTTAGGTCCGAATGAGCAGTTCTTC
NA,TRBJ1-1,NA,TRBV6-2/TRBV6-3,CASSRSENTEAFF,TGTGCCAGCAGTCGCAGTGAGAACACTGAAGCTTTCTTT
NA,TRBJ2-2,NA,TRBV24-1,CATSVDFNTGELFF,TGTGCCACCAGTGTCGACTTTAACACCGGGGAGCTGTTTTTT
once,TRBJ2-4,NA,TRBV15,CATSSTRDSKNIQYF,TGTGCCACCAGCAGCACCAGGGACTCAAAAAACATTCAGTACTTC
NA,TRBJ2-3,TRBD2,TRBV11-2,CASSFRLAGLDTQYF,TGTGCCAGCAGCTTTAGGCTAGCGGGACTAGATACGCAGTATTTT
NA,TRBJ2-5,NA,TRBV11-1,CASSLGGKYQETQYF,TGTGCCAGCAGCTTAGGTGGAAAGTACCAAGAGACCCAGTACTTC
NA,TRBJ1-6,TRBD1,TRBV19,CASRRQGAPISPLHF,TGTGCCAGTAGGAGACAGGGGGCCCCGATTTCACCCCTCCACTTT
NA,TRBJ2-7,NA,TRBV5-5,CASSKDPPNGYGQYF,TGTGCCAGCAGCAAGGACCCTCCAAACGGGTACGGGCAGTACTTC
NA,TRBJ2-5,TRBD2,TRBV6-1,CASSEARLAGGAQETQYF,TGTGCCAGCAGTGAAGCGCGGCTAGCGGGAGGTGCCCAAGAGACCCAGTACTTC
NA,TRBJ2-2,TRBD2,TRBV28,CASSFRPAGFGGELFF,TGTGCCAGCAGTTTTCGACCAGCGGGGTTTGGAGGGGAGCTGTTTTTT
few,TRBJ2-7,TRBD1,TRBV5-5,CASSPSGQGPYEQYF,TGTGCCAGCAGCCCTTCGGGACAGGGGCCCTACGAGCAGTACTTC
NA,TRBJ1-5,NA,TRBV2,CASKGTLGHQPQHF,TGTGCCAGCAAAGGGACCTTGGGCCATCAGCCCCAGCATTTT
once,TRBJ2-7,TRBD2,TRBV7-8,CASSLGLAGGGEQYF,TGTGCCAGCAGCCTGGGACTAGCGGGAGGTGGCGAGCAGTACTTC
NA,TRBJ2-4,NA,TRBV4-2,CASSQDPGGGADIQYF,TGTGCCAGCAGCCAAGATCCCGGAGGGGGGGCGGACATTCAGTACTTC
NA,TRBJ2-4,TRBD1,TRBV4-2,CASSARQGHRYF,TGTGCCAGCAGCGCGCGACAGGGCCATCGGTACTTC
NA,TRBJ2-3,TRBD2,TRBV9,CASSTSGTSGTDTQYF,TGTGCCAGCAGCACCTCCGGGACTAGCGGCACAGATACGCAGTATTTT
once,TRBJ2-2,TRBD1,TRBV19,CASSRLNRGGTGELFF,TGTGCCAGTAGTAGATTGAACAGGGGCGGCACCGGGGAGCTGTTTTTT
once,TRBJ1-1,NA,TRBV10-3,CAIRGVLNTEAFF,TGTGCCATCAGAGGGGTACTGAACACTGAAGCTTTCTTT